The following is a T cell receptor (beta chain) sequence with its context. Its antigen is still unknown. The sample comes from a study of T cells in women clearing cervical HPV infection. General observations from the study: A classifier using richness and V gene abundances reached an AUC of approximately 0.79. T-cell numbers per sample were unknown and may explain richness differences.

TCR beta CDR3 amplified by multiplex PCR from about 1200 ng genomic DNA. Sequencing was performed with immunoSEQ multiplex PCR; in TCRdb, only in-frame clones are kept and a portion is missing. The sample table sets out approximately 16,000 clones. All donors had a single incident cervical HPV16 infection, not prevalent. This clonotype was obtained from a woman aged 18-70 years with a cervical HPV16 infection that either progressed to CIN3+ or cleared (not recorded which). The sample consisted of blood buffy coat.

CDR3 DNA, as far as it was read: TGTGCCAGCAGCAGACCTGGGGCAGGAGACTATGGC. Its protein product is CASSRPGAGDYG. The whole CDR3 is CASSRPGAGDYGYTF. The chain joins TRBV5-4 to TRBJ1-2, with D perhaps TRBD1 (5 bases). Read coverage stops 3 residues before the CDR3 terminus; the germline J gene supplies the remainder. V dropped 4 bases and J dropped 3 bases, with 16 bases sitting between them. The CDR3 runs 15 residues. CDR1 is SGHNT, CDR2 YYREEE, per germline (reference sequence).